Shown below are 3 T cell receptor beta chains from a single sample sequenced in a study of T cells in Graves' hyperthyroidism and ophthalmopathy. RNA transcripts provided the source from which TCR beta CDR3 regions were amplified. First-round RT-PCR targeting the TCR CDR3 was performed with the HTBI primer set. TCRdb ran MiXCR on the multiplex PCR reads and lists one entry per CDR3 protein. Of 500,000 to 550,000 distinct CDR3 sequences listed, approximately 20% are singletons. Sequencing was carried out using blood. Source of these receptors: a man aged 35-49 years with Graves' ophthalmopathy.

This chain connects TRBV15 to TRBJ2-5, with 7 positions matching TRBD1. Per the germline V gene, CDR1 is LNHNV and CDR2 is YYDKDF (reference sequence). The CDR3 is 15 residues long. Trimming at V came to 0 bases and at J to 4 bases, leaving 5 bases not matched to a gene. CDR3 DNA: TGTGCCACCAGCAGAGATGCGGCAGGGGGAGAGACCCAGTACTTC. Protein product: CATSRDAAGGETQYF.

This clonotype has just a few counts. CDR3 sequence reads: CASSLIGGGVDTEAFF. CDR3 bases: TGTGCCAGCAGCTTAATAGGGGGGGGTGTGGACACTGAAGCTTTCTTT. The chain combines TRBV7-3 with TRBJ1-1; TRBD1 might be the D (6 bases). The CDR3 consists of 16 residues. CDR1 is SGHTA and CDR2 is FQGTGA in the germline V gene. Trimming stripped 1 base from V and 3 bases from J, with 15 bases between.

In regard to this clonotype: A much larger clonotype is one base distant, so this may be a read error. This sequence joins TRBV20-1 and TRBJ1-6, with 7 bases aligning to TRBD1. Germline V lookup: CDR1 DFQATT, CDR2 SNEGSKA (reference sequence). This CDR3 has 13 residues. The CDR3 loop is CNARDQGDSPLHF. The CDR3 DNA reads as TGCAATGCTAGAGATCAGGGGGATTCACCCCTCCACTTT.